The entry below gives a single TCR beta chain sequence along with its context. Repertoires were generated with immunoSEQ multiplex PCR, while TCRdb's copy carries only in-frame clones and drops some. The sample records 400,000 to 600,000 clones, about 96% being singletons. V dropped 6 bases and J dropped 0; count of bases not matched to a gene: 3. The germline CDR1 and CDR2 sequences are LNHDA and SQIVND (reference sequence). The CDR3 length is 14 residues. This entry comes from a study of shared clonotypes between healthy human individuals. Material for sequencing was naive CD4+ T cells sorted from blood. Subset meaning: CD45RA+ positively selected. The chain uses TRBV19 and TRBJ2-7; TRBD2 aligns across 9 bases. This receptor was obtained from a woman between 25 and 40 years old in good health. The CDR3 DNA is TGTGCCAGTAGGCCTAGCGGGAACTCCTACGAGCAGTACTTC. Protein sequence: CASRPSGNSYEQYF.